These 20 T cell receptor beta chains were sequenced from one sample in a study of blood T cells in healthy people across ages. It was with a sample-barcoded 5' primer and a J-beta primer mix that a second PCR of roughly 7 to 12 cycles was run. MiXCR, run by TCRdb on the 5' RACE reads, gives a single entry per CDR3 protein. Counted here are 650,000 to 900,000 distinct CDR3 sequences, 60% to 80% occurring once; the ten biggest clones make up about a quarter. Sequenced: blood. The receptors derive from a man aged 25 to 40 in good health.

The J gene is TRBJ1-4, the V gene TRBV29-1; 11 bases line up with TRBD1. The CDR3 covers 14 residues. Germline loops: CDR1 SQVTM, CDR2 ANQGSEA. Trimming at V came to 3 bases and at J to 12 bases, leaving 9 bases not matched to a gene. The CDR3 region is CSVESPGQGAELFF. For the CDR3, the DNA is TGCAGCGTTGAGAGTCCCGGACAGGGGGCGGAACTGTTTTTT.

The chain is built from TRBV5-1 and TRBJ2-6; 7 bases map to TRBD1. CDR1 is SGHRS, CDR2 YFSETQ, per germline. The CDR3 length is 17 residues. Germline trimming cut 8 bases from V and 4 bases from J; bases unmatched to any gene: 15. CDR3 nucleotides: TGCGCCAGTACTGCCCGGGACAGTCTTTTCGGGGCCAACGTCCTGACTTTC. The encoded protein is CASTARDSLFGANVLTF.

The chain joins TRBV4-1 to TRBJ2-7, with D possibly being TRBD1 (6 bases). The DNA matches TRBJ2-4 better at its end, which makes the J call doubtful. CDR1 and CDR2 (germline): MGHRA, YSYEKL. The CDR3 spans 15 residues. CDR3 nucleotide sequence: TGCGCCAGCAGCCAGGGTGTAACAGGGATCGACATTCAGTACTTC. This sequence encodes CASSQGVTGIDIQYF.

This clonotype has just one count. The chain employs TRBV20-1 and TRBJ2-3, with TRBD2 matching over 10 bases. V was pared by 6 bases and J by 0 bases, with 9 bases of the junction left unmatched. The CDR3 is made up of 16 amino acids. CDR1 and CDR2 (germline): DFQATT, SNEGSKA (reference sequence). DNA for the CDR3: TGCAGTGCCAGACGAGCGGGGGGGGGAAGCACAGATACGCAGTATTTT. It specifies CSARRAGGGSTDTQYF.

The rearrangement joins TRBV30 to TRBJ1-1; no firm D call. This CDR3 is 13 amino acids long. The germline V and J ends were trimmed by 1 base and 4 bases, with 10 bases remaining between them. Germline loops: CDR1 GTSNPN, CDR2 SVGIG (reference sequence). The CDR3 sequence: CAWSATSPTEAFF. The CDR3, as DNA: TGTGCCTGGAGTGCTACATCCCCCACTGAAGCTTTCTTT.

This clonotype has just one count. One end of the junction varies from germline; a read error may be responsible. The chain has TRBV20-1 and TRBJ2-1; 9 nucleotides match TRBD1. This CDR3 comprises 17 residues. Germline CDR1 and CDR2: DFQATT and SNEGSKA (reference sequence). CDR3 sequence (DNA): TGCAGTGCTAGGGAGGACAGGGGACTAAAACCTTACAACGAGCAGTTCTTC. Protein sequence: CSAREDRGLKPYNEQFF.

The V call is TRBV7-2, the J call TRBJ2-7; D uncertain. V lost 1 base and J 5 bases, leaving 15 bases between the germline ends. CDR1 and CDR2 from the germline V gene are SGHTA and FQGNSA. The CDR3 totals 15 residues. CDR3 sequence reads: CASSLGSVPRDEQYF. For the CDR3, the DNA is TGTGCCAGCAGCTTAGGTTCGGTTCCAAGGGACGAGCAGTACTTC.

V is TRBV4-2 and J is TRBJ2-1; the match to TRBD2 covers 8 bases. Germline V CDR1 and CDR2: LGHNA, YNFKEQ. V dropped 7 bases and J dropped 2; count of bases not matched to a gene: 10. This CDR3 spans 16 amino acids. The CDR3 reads CASKPNGGGTYNEQFF. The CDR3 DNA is TGTGCCAGCAAGCCGAACGGGGGGGGAACCTACAATGAGCAGTTCTTC.

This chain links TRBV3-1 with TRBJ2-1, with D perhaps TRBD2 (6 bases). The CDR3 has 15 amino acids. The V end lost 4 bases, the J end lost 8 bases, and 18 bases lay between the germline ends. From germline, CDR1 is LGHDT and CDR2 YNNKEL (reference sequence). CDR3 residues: CASSLIRGLYDEQFF. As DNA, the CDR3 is TGTGCCAGCAGCCTAATAAGGGGACTGTATGATGAGCAGTTCTTC.

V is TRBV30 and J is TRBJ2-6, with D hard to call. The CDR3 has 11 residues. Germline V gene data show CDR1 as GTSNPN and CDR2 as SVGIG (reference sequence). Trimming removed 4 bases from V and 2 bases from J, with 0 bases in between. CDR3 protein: CAWTGANVLTF. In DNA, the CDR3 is TGTGCCTGGACTGGGGCCAACGTCCTGACTTTC.

Here the CDR3 reads CASSLLPNSNEKLFF. The CDR3 DNA is TGCGCCAGCAGCTTGTTGCCGAACAGTAATGAAAAACTGTTTTTT. The V call is TRBV5-1, the J call TRBJ1-4; no firm D call. Germline V gene lookup returns CDR1 SGHRS and CDR2 YFSETQ. This CDR3 contains 15 residues. Trimming shortened V by 1 base and J by 4 bases, and 11 bases separated the two germline ends. Full variable domain (remainder filled in from reference TRBV5-1 and TRBJ1-4): KAGVTQTPRYLIKTRGQQVTLSCSPISGHRSVSWYQQTPGQGLQFLFEYFSETQRNKGNFPGRFSGRQFSNSRSEMNVSTLELGDSALYLCASSLLPNSNEKLFFGSGTQLSVL.

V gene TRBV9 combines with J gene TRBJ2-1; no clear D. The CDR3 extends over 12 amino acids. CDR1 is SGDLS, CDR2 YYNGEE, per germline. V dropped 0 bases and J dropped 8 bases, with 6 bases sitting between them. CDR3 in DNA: TGTGCCAGCAGCGTAGGTATCGATGAGCAGTTCTTC. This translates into CASSVGIDEQFF. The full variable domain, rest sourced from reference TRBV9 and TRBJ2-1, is DSGVTQTPKHLITATGQRVTLRCSPRSGDLSVYWYQQSLDQGLQFLIQYYNGEERAKGNILERFSAQQFPDLHSELNLSSLELGDSALYFCASSVGIDEQFFGPGTRLTVL.

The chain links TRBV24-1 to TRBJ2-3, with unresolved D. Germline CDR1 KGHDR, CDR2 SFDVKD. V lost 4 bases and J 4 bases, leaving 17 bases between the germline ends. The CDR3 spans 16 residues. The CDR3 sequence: CATSDDKQSMADTQYF. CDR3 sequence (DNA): TGTGCCACCAGTGACGACAAACAGAGTATGGCAGATACGCAGTATTTT.

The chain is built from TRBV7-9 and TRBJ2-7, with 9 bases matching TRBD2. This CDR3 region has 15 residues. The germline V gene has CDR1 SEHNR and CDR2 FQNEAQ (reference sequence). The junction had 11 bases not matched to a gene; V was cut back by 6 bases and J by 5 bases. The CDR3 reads CASRLTSGKDNEQYF. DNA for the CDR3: TGTGCCAGCAGGTTGACTAGCGGAAAAGATAACGAGCAGTACTTC.

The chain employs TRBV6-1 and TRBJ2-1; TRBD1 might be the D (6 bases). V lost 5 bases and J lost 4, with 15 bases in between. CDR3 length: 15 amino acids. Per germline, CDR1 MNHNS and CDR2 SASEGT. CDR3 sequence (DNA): TGTGCCAGCAGTCAGAATGGGGGCGCATACAATGAGCAGTTCTTC. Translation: CASSQNGGAYNEQFF.

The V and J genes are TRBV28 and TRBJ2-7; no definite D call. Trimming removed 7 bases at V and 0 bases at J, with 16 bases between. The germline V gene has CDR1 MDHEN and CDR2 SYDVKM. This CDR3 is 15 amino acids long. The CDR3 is CASTKPGPSSYEQYF. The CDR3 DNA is TGTGCCAGCACCAAGCCCGGGCCTAGCTCCTACGAGCAGTACTTC.

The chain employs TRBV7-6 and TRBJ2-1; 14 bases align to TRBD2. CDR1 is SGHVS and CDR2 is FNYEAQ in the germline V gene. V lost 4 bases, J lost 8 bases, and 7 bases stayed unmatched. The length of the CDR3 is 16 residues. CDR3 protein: CASSSPGLAGVDEQFF. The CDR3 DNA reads TGTGCCAGCAGCTCACCGGGACTAGCGGGGGTGGATGAGCAGTTCTTC.

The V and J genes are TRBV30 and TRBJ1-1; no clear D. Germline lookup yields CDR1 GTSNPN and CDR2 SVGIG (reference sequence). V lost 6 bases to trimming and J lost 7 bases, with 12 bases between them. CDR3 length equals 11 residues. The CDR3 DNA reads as TGTGCCTGTTGTTCTAGGATTGAAGCTTTCTTT. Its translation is CACCSRIEAFF.

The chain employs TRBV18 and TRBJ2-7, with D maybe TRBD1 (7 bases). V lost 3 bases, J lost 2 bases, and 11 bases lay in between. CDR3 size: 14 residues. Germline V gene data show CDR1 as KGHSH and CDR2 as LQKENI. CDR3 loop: CASSPAGQTYEQYF. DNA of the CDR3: TGTGCCAGCTCACCCGCGGGACAGACCTACGAGCAGTACTTC.

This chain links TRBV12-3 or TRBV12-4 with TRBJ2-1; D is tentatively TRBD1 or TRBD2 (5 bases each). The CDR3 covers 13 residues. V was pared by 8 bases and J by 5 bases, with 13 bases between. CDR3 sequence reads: CASGDDSNNEQFF. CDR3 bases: TGTGCCAGCGGGGACGACTCTAACAATGAGCAGTTCTTC.